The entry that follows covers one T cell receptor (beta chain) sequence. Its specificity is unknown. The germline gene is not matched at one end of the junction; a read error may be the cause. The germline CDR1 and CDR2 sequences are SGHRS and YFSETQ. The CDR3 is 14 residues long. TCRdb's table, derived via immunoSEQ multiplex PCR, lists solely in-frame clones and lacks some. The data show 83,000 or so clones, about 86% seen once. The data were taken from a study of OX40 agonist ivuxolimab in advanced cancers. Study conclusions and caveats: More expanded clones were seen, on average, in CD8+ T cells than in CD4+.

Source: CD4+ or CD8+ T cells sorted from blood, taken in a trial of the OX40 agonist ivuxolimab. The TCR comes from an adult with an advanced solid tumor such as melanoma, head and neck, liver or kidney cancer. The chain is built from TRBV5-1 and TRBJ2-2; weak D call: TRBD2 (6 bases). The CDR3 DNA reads TGCGCCAGCGGCCTACCGGGGGAGCACCGGGGAGCTGTTTTT. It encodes CASGLPGEHRGAVF.